The clone carrying this T cell receptor (beta chain) was seen ten or more times. The data were obtained in a study of T-cell reconstitution after alpha-beta-depleted transplantation in children. Per germline, CDR1 SGDLS and CDR2 YYNGEE. This CDR3 spans 17 amino acids. V lost 2 bases and J lost 4; bases outside the gene matches: 11. This sample's TCRbeta library carried unique molecular identifier barcodes. TCRdb itself ran the PCR reads through MiXCR, one entry per CDR3 protein. The sample consists of approximately 200,000 distinct CDR3 sequences, more than 12% of them appearing once. This specimen consisted of PBMCs from the stem cell graft donor, obtained from the stem cell graft. This clonotype originated in a human donor who donated a stem cell graft to a child with acute lymphoblastic leukemia. The chain carries TRBV9 and TRBJ2-4; 8 bases agree with TRBD2. This CDR3 is CASSVGTGGPPKNIQYF. The CDR3 DNA is TGTGCCAGCAGCGTGGGGACGGGAGGGCCCCCAAAAAACATTCAGTACTTC. The entire variable domain, with the rest obtained from reference TRBV9 and TRBJ2-4, is as follows: DSGVTQTPKHLITATGQRVTLRCSPRSGDLSVYWYQQSLDQGLQFLIQYYNGEERAKGNILERFSAQQFPDLHSELNLSSLELGDSALYFCASSVGTGGPPKNIQYFGAGTRLSVL.